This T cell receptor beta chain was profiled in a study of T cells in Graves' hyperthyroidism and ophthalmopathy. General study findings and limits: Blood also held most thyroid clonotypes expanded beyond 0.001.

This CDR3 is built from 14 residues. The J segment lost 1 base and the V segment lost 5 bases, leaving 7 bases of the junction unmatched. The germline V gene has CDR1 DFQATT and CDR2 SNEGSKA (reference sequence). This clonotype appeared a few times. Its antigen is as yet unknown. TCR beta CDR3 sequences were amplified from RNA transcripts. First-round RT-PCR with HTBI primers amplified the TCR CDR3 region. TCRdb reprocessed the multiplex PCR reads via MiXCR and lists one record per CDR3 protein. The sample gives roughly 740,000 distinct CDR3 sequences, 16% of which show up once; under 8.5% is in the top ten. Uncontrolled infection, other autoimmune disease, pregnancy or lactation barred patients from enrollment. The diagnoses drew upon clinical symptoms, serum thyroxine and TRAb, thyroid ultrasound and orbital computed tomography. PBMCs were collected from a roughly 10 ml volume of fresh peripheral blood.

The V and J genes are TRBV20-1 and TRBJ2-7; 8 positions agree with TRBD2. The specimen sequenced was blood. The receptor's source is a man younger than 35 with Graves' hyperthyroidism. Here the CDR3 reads CSAVAGGRSYEQYF. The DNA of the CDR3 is TGCAGTGCTGTTGCGGGCGGGAGGTCCTACGAGCAGTACTTC.